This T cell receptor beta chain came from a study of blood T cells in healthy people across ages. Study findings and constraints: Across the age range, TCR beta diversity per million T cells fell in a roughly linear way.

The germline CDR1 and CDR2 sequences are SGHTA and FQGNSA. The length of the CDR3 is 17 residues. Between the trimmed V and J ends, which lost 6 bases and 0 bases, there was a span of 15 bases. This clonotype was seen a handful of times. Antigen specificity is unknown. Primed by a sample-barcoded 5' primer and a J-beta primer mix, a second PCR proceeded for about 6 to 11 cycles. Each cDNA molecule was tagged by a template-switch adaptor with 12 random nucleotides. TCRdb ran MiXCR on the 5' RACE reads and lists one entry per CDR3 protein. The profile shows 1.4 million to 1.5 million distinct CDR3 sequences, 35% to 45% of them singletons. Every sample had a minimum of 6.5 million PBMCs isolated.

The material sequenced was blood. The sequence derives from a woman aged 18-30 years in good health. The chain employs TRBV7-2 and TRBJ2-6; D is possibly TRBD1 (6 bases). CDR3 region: CASRVTGQNSGANVLTF. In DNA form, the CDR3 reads TGTGCCAGCAGGGTGACAGGACAGAACTCTGGGGCCAACGTCCTGACTTTC.